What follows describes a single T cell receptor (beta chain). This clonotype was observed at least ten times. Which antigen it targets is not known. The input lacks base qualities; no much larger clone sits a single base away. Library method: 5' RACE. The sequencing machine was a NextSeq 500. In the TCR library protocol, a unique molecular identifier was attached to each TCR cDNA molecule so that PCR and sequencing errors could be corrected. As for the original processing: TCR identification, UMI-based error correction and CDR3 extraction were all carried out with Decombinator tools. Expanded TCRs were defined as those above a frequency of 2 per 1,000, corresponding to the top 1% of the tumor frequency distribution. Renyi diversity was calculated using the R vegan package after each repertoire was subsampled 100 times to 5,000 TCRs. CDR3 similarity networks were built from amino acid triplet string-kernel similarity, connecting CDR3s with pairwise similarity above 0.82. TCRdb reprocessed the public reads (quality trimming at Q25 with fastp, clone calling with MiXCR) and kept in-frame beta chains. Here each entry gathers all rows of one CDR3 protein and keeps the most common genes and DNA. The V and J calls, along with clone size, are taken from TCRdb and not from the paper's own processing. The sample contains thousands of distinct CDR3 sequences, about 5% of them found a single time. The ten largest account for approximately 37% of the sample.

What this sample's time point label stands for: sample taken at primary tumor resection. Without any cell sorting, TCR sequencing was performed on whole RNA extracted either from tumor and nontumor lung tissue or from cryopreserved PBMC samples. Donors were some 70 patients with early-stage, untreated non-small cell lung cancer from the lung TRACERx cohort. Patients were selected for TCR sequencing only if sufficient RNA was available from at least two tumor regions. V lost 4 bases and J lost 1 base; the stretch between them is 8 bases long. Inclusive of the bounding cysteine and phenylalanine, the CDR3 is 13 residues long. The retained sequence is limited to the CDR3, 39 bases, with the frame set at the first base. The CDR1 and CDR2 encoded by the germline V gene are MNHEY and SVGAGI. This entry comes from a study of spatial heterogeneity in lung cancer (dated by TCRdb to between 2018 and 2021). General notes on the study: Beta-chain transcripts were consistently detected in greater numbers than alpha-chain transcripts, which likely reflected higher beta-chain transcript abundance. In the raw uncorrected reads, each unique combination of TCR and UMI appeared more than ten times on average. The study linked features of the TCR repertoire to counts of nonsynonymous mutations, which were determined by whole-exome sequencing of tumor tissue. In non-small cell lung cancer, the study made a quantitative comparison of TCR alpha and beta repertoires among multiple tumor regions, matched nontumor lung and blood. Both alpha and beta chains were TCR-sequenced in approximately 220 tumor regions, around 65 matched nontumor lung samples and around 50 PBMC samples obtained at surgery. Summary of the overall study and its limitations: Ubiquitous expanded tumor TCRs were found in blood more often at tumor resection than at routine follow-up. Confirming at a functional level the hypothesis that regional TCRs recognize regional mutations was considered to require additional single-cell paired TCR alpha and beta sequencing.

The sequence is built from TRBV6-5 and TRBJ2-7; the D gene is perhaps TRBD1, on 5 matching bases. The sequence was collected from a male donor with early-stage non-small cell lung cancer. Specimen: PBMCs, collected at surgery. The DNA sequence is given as TGTGCCAGCAGTTTGACAGCTTCCTACGAGCAGTACTTC. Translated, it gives CASSLTASYEQYF.